These 22 T cell receptor beta chains were all obtained from the same sample, sequenced in a study of cytomegalovirus exposure and HLA in healthy donors. Vbeta (60) and Jbeta (13) primers were used in the PCR. This table comes from immunoSEQ multiplex PCR, and its TCRdb copy is limited to in-frame clones, with some not included. The sample includes roughly 120,000 clones, 80% to 90% of them seen just once. Sequenced material: PBMCs. The receptors here all came from a male donor in good health and CMV-seropositive.

This clone was detected only once. This chain uses TRBV2 with TRBJ1-5; no clear D. V lost 3 bases and J 2 bases, leaving 5 bases between the germline ends. The CDR3 extends over 13 amino acids. Germline CDR1 reads SNHLY; CDR2 reads FYNNEI. The CDR3 spells CASSEEGNQPQHF. In DNA form, the CDR3 reads TGTGCCAGCAGTGAGGAGGGCAATCAGCCCCAGCATTTT.

The CDR3 coding sequence is TGTGCCAGCAGTTACAACCTCAGGGTTGGGACCGGGGAGCTGTTTTTT. It specifies CASSYNLRVGTGELFF. The rearrangement links TRBV6-6 to TRBJ2-2; tentative D call: TRBD1 (5 bases). The CDR3 runs to 16 residues. Trimming took 2 bases from V and 5 from J, leaving 15 bases between them. Germline values: CDR1 MNHNY, CDR2 SVGAGI (reference sequence).

This chain connects TRBV6-6 to TRBJ1-2; D gene unclear. The CDR3 spans 15 residues. V was shortened by 6 bases and J by 7 bases, with 21 bases between the two germline ends. The V gene's germline CDR1 is MNHNY and CDR2 SVGAGI (reference sequence). DNA for the CDR3: TGTGCCAGCAGCCCCGGCCCCGCGGGGTCTGCTGGCTACACCTTC. Protein sequence: CASSPGPAGSAGYTF.

J is TRBJ1-1 and V is TRBV30; possibly TRBD1 for D (6 bases). The CDR3 runs 12 residues. Looked up from germline, CDR1 is GTSNPN and CDR2 is SVGIG (reference sequence). V lost 2 bases, J lost 5 bases, and 9 bases lay in between. CDR3 amino acids: CAWSQGWTEAFF. CDR3 nucleotide sequence: TGTGCCTGGAGTCAGGGGTGGACTGAAGCTTTCTTT.

This chain connects TRBV5-6 to TRBJ2-7; 9 nucleotides align to TRBD1. V trimming: 0 bases; J trimming: 3 bases; junction bases outside the gene matches: 10. The CDR3 length is 17 residues. Germline CDR1 SGHDT, CDR2 YYEEEE. Here the CDR3 DNA reads TGTGCCAGCAGCTTGGCTCATCAACAGGGGGCATACTACGAGCAGTACTTC. It is translated as CASSLAHQQGAYYEQYF.

J is TRBJ2-7 and V is TRBV19; the D is unclear. The CDR3 runs to 12 residues. The V gene's germline CDR1 is LNHDA and CDR2 SQIVND (reference sequence). V was shortened by 6 bases and J by 4 bases, with 10 bases between the two germline ends. The CDR3 DNA reads TGTGCCAGTAGGCGCCCCGTGTACGAGCAGTACTTC. It specifies CASRRPVYEQYF.

This sequence joins TRBV2 and TRBJ2-5; a possible D gene is TRBD2 (6 bases). The germline CDR1 and CDR2 sequences are SNHLY and FYNNEI. The germline V and J ends were trimmed by 6 bases and 1 base, with 18 bases remaining between them. CDR3 size: 16 residues. The CDR3 DNA is TGTGCCAGCAGCCCCAGGGTAGCGGAGTCCCAAGAGACCCAGTACTTC. It specifies CASSPRVAESQETQYF.

V and J are TRBV7-9 and TRBJ1-3; D is undetermined. The germline V and J ends were trimmed by 1 base and 0 bases, with 13 bases remaining between them. The CDR3 sequence is 17 residues long. Germline CDR1 reads SEHNR; CDR2 reads FQNEAQ (reference sequence). CDR3 bases: TGTGCCAGCAGCTTAGGAGGGCCAGCTCGCTCTGGAAACACCATATATTTT. The encoded protein is CASSLGGPARSGNTIYF.

The chain has TRBV10-2 and TRBJ1-1; D possibly corresponds to TRBD1 (5 bases). V was clipped by 6 bases and J by 1 base, with 9 bases between them. Germline V gene lookup returns CDR1 WSHSY and CDR2 SAAADI. The CDR3 has 13 amino acids. CDR3 sequence (DNA): TGCGCCAGCAGCCCGACAGAGAACACTGAAGCTTTCTTT. Its translation: CASSPTENTEAFF.

The chain couples TRBV10-2 to TRBJ1-3; possibly TRBD1 for D (6 bases). The CDR3 sequence is 16 residues long. Per the germline V gene, CDR1 is WSHSY and CDR2 is SAAADI. With 6 bases removed from V and 4 bases from J, the gap between germline ends came to 19 bases. CDR3 sequence reads: CASSLGAGASGNTIYF. The CDR3 coding sequence is TGCGCCAGCAGCCTCGGAGCAGGGGCGTCAGGAAACACCATATATTTT.

This sequence joins TRBV7-9 and TRBJ1-2; D is unclear. Germline CDR1 reads SEHNR; CDR2 reads FQNEAQ (reference sequence). With 1 base removed from V and 3 bases from J, the gap between germline ends came to 18 bases. CDR3 length: 17 residues. The CDR3 loop reads CASSLEFGPPGDYGYTF. CDR3 bases: TGTGCCAGCAGCTTAGAGTTCGGTCCCCCCGGGGACTATGGCTACACCTTC.

The gene calls are TRBV28 and TRBJ1-5; D is unclear. This CDR3 has 12 amino acids. CDR1 MDHEN and CDR2 SYDVKM come from the germline V gene. V shed 5 bases and J shed 5 bases, with 7 bases lying between them. In DNA form, the CDR3 reads TGTGCCAGCAGTCCGGTTGATCAGCCCCAGCATTTT. Protein sequence: CASSPVDQPQHF.

This chain's CDR3 is CASSYTTERPKSTDTQYF. As DNA, the CDR3 is TGTGCCAGCAGTTATACGACGGAGCGGCCCAAGAGCACAGATACGCAGTATTTT. The chain recombines TRBV27 with TRBJ2-3; D is possibly TRBD2 (5 bases). Per the germline V gene, CDR1 is MNHEY and CDR2 is SMNVEV (reference sequence). V was clipped by 4 bases and J by 0 bases, with 20 bases between them. The CDR3 loop spans 18 amino acids.

A remark on this clone: Mismatch with germline at one junction end may stem from a read error. V usage is TRBV7-9 and J usage is TRBJ2-7; D unclear. Germline V lookup: CDR1 SEHNR, CDR2 FQNEAQ (reference sequence). This CDR3 region has 13 residues. Here the CDR3 DNA reads TGTTCCAGCAGCCCCGACGTCGCGGTTGAGCAGTACTTC. The encoded protein is CSSSPDVAVEQYF.

The chain employs TRBV11-2 and TRBJ1-3; D uncertain. CDR3 length: 15 residues. The germline V and J ends were trimmed by 2 bases and 0 bases, with 8 bases remaining between them. Germline V gene sequence: CDR1 SGHAT, CDR2 FQNNGV. The CDR3 spells CASSLSDLSGNTIYF. In nucleotides, the CDR3 is TGTGCCAGCAGCTTAAGCGACCTCTCTGGAAACACCATATATTTT.

The genes are TRBV4-3 and TRBJ1-3, with D hard to call. The germline gives CDR1 LGHNA, CDR2 YSLEER. The CDR3 consists of 14 residues. The V end was cut by 6 bases, the J end by 5 bases, with 14 bases between. The CDR3 spells CASSVDWYRNTIYF. The CDR3 DNA reads TGCGCCAGCAGTGTCGACTGGTATCGAAACACCATATATTTT.

This chain connects TRBV6-1 to TRBJ2-7, with D possibly TRBD1 on 5 matching bases. This CDR3 has 13 residues. V was trimmed by 8 bases and J by 7 bases, leaving 18 bases between them. Germline CDR1 is MNHNS and CDR2 is SASEGT. CDR3 coding DNA: TGTGCCAGCCGGCGGACACCTCCGGAGGAGCAGTACTTC. It encodes CASRRTPPEEQYF.

The chain couples TRBV7-9 to TRBJ1-4, with no clear D. From germline, CDR1 is SEHNR and CDR2 FQNEAQ (reference sequence). This CDR3 comprises 15 residues. Trimming removed 3 bases from V and 4 bases from J, with 12 bases in between. The CDR3 coding sequence is TGTGCCAGCAGCTTTAGCTCGGGGAGTAATGAAAAACTGTTTTTT. It is translated as CASSFSSGSNEKLFF.

The sample holds a few counts of this clone. The V gene is TRBV7-3, the J gene TRBJ2-3; D call uncertain. CDR3 size: 12 residues. Looked up from germline, CDR1 is SGHTA and CDR2 is FQGTGA. V gave up 5 bases and J gave up 5 bases, with 8 bases separating them. The CDR3 protein is CASSEEGDTQYF. In nucleotides, the CDR3 is TGTGCCAGCAGCGAGGAAGGAGATACGCAGTATTTT.

The V and J genes are TRBV27 and TRBJ2-1; D uncertain. Trimming took off 10 bases at V and 0 bases at J, with 10 bases between the two ends. The CDR3 spans 13 residues. CDR1 and CDR2 from the germline V gene are MNHEY and SMNVEV (reference sequence). The CDR3 is CATRGSSYNEQFF. CDR3 DNA: TGTGCCACCCGCGGTAGCTCCTACAATGAGCAGTTCTTC.

This clone was observed a single time. The chain combines TRBV28 with TRBJ2-1; 10 nucleotides line up with TRBD2. Germline V CDR1 and CDR2: MDHEN, SYDVKM. The junction had 7 bases not matched to a gene; V was cut back by 5 bases and J by 0 bases. The CDR3 is made up of 17 amino acids. The CDR3 DNA reads as TGTGCCAGCAGTCGAGCGGGAGGGTTTAGCTCCTACAATGAGCAGTTCTTC. Its protein is CASSRAGGFSSYNEQFF.

The chain is built from TRBV5-4 and TRBJ2-7; 7 bases fit TRBD2. Germline V gene lookup returns CDR1 SGHNT and CDR2 YYREEE (reference sequence). The J segment lost 2 bases and the V segment lost 0 bases, leaving 11 bases of the junction unmatched. This CDR3 comprises 17 residues. CDR3 amino acids: CASSLEVARETTYEQYF. CDR3 DNA sequence: TGTGCCAGCAGCTTGGAAGTGGCGCGGGAGACTACCTACGAGCAGTACTTC.